The 10 T cell receptor beta chains presented below share a single source sample, sequenced in a study of sequential checkpoint blockade in melanoma. Assay used: immunoSEQ multiplex PCR; TCRdb lists only in-frame clones, some missing. Of about 5,000 clones listed, around 55% are singletons. Described treatment: randomized to nivolumab then ipilimumab (arm A) or the reverse (arm B). The sequencing used CD8+ T cells sorted from blood (inferred from file names), collected from a patient given nivolumab and ipilimumab in sequence. These receptors originate from a human donor with melanoma.

The chain links TRBV7-9 to TRBJ1-5, with D possibly matching TRBD1 (5 bases). Germline lookup yields CDR1 SEHNR and CDR2 FQNEAQ (reference sequence). The CDR3 has 12 amino acids. V was shortened by 8 bases and J by 5 bases, with 10 bases between the two germline ends. CDR3 sequence: CASQDRYQPQHF. As DNA, the CDR3 is TGTGCCAGCCAAGACAGATATCAGCCCCAGCATTTT.

CDR3 coding DNA: TGTGCCAGCAGCCCCTTGGGGGGGCAGGGACTAGCGGCATACAATGAGCAGTTCTTC. Protein: CASSPLGGQGLAAYNEQFF. The rearrangement joins TRBV9 to TRBJ2-1, with 11 nucleotides matching TRBD2. The CDR3 covers 19 residues. Germline V gene sequence: CDR1 SGDLS, CDR2 YYNGEE. Trimming at V came to 4 bases and at J to 4 bases, leaving 16 bases not matched to a gene.

This clone is medium-sized (0.01 to 0.1%) in the sample. CDR3 sequence (DNA): TGTGCCAGTAGTATGAGGCTAGCGGGAGGGCCAGTAACCTACGAGCAGTACTTC. Residues: CASSMRLAGGPVTYEQYF. The genes are TRBV19 and TRBJ2-7; 12 nucleotides agree with TRBD2. CDR3 size: 18 residues. In germline, CDR1 is LNHDA, CDR2 SQIVND (reference sequence). V shed 3 bases and J 2 bases; nucleotides not matched to a gene: 11.

The gene calls are TRBV5-6 and TRBJ2-2; D remains unclear. The germline V and J ends were trimmed by 1 base and 1 base, with 5 bases remaining between them. Germline loops: CDR1 SGHDT, CDR2 YYEEEE. This CDR3 has 14 residues. CDR3 DNA sequence: TGTGCCAGCAGCTTGTCGGTGAACACCGGGGAGCTGTTTTTT. It specifies CASSLSVNTGELFF.

This clone showed up just a few times. The V and J genes are TRBV2 and TRBJ2-5; 11 bases fit TRBD2. CDR3 size: 16 residues. V shed 10 bases and J 0 bases; nucleotides not matched to a gene: 10. CDR1 is SNHLY and CDR2 is FYNNEI in the germline V gene. The CDR3 DNA sequence: TGTGCCACCCATCCGGGACTAGCGGTTTACCAAGAGACCCAGTACTTC. This sequence encodes CATHPGLAVYQETQYF.

The chain carries TRBV6-8 and TRBJ1-1; D remains unclear. The germline gives CDR1 MNHGY, CDR2 SAAAGT. The V and J ends lost 6 bases and 3 bases respectively, with 5 bases between them. CDR3 length: 11 residues. CDR3 protein: CASRRYTEAFF. CDR3 sequence (DNA): TGTGCCAGCAGGAGATACACTGAAGCTTTCTTT.

The chain combines TRBV27 with TRBJ2-5, with TRBD2 as a possible D gene (6 bases). Germline V gene lookup returns CDR1 MNHEY and CDR2 SMNVEV (reference sequence). CDR3 length: 18 residues. V was trimmed by 0 bases and J by 0 bases, leaving 17 bases between them. In DNA form, the CDR3 reads TGTGCCAGCAGTTTATCGTTTGGGGATTGGGGGGACCAAGAGACCCAGTACTTC. It encodes CASSLSFGDWGDQETQYF.

V is TRBV15 and J is TRBJ2-1, with 9 bases lining up with TRBD2. The trim removed 2 bases at V and 9 bases at J, leaving 8 bases unmatched. The CDR3 sequence is 15 residues long. The V gene's germline CDR1 is LNHNV and CDR2 YYDKDF (reference sequence). This CDR3 reads CATSRTIAGASEQFF. CDR3 nucleotide sequence: TGTGCCACCAGCAGAACGATAGCGGGAGCTAGTGAGCAGTTCTTC.

The V call is TRBV28, the J call TRBJ2-7; TRBD1 matches at 9 bases. The trim removed 5 bases at V and 4 bases at J, leaving 6 bases unmatched. The germline gives CDR1 MDHEN, CDR2 SYDVKM. The CDR3 loop spans 14 amino acids. CDR3 sequence (DNA): TGTGCCAGCAGTATGGGACAGGGTGGATACGAGCAGTACTTC. Translated, it gives CASSMGQGGYEQYF.

The V and J genes are TRBV4-3 and TRBJ2-7; 15 bases line up with TRBD2. The V gene end was trimmed by 0 bases and the J gene end by 4 bases; junction bases not matched to a gene: 7. The CDR3 is 18 residues long. CDR1 is LGHNA, CDR2 YSLEER, per germline. The CDR3 region is CASSQDPWTSGRAYEQYF. In DNA, the CDR3 is TGCGCCAGCAGCCAAGATCCCTGGACTAGCGGGAGGGCTTACGAGCAGTACTTC.